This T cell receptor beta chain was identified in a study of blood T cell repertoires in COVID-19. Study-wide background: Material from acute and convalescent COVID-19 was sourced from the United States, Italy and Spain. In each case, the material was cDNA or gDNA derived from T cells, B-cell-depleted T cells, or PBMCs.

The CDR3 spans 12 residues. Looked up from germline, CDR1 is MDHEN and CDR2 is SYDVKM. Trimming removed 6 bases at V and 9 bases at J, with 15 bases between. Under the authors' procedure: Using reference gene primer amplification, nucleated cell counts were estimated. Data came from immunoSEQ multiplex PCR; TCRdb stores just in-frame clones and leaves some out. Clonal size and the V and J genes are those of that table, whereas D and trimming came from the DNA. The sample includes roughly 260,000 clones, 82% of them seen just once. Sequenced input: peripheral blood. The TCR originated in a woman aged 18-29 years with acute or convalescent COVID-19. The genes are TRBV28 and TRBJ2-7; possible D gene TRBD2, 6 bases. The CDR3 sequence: CASRAGLRRQYF. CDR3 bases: TGTGCCAGCAGGGCGGGACTCCGGAGGCAGTACTTC. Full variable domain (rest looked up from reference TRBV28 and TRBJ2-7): DVKVTQSSRYLVKRTGEKVFLECVQDMDHENMFWYRQDPGLGLRLIYFSYDVKMKEKGDIPEGYSVSREKKERFSLILESASTNQTSMYLCASRAGLRRQYFGPGTRLTVT.